The 25 T cell receptor beta chains below come from one sample, sequenced in a study of T-cell memory formation after mild COVID-19. MiXCR, run by TCRdb on the 5' RACE reads, gives a single entry per CDR3 protein. Here the sample spans 410,000 or so distinct CDR3 sequences, under 25% being singletons. Specimen: PBMCs or a T cell subset sorted from them (not recorded which). The receptors shown here come from an adult woman who had mild COVID-19 (a few samples of this study predate the infection). Cell type and time point are not known.

This clonotype has only a few counts. The rearrangement links TRBV29-1 to TRBJ1-5; the match to TRBD1 covers 9 bases. Germline V gene lookup returns CDR1 SQVTM and CDR2 ANQGSEA. CDR3 size: 13 residues. Trimming took 6 bases from V and 4 from J; bases not matched to a gene: 4. The CDR3 protein is CSVQTGGNQPQHF. As DNA, the CDR3 is TGCAGCGTCCAGACAGGGGGGAATCAGCCCCAGCATTTT. Complete variable domain (other parts from reference TRBV29-1 and TRBJ1-5): SAVISQKPSRDICQRGTSLTIQCQVDSQVTMMFWYRQQPGQSLTLIATANQGSEATYESGFVIDKFPISRPNLTFSTLTVSNMSPEDSSIYLCSVQTGGNQPQHFGDGTRLSIL.

This chain connects TRBV20-1 to TRBJ2-7; a weak D match, TRBD2 (6 bases). CDR3 size: 13 residues. The V and J ends lost 6 bases and 1 base respectively, with 13 bases between them. From germline, CDR1 is DFQATT and CDR2 SNEGSKA (reference sequence). In DNA, the CDR3 is TGCAGTGCCCCGTCGAGCGGGTCCTACGAGCAGTACTTC. Residues: CSAPSSGSYEQYF.

This clonotype was detected only a few times. The V call is TRBV6-5, the J call TRBJ1-1, with TRBD1 as a possible D gene (6 bases). CDR3 length equals 12 residues. Germline CDR1 MNHEY, CDR2 SVGAGI. V was shortened by 8 bases and J by 8 bases, with 15 bases between the two germline ends. CDR3 in DNA: TGTGCCAGCGGGAGAGGGGGGACAGAAGCTTTCTTT. It translates to CASGRGGTEAFF.

This clonotype was observed a handful of times. The chain carries TRBV9 and TRBJ2-2, with TRBD1 matching over 7 bases. This CDR3 region has 15 residues. Trimming cost V 2 bases and J 4 bases; bases outside gene matches: 5. Germline V gene lookup returns CDR1 SGDLS and CDR2 YYNGEE. This chain's CDR3 is CASSVTGAFTGELFF. The CDR3 coding sequence is TGTGCCAGCAGCGTTACAGGGGCGTTCACCGGGGAGCTGTTTTTT.

This chain links TRBV12-3 or TRBV12-4 with TRBJ2-3; TRBD2 matches 10 bases. This CDR3 is built from 17 residues. Trimming cost V 0 bases and J 1 base; bases outside gene matches: 4. DNA of the CDR3: TGTGCCAGCAGTTTAGCCGGACTAGCGGTTCGCACAGATACGCAGTATTTT. Encoded protein: CASSLAGLAVRTDTQYF.

This clonotype came up many times. The chain is built from TRBV7-6 and TRBJ2-5; D possibly uses TRBD1 or TRBD2 (7 bases each). Trimming cost V 1 base and J 6 bases, with 15 bases left between them. The CDR3 runs 15 residues. Germline lookup yields CDR1 SGHVS and CDR2 FNYEAQ. The CDR3 loop is CASSLEAGDRQTQYF. CDR3 in DNA: TGTGCCAGCAGCTTAGAGGCGGGGGACAGACAGACCCAGTACTTC.

A few counts support this clonotype. The gene calls are TRBV6-5 and TRBJ1-2; D is uncertain. V was pared by 6 bases and J by 8 bases, with 16 bases between. Per germline, CDR1 MNHEY and CDR2 SVGAGI. CDR3 length: 13 amino acids. CDR3 nucleotides: TGTGCCAGCAGATTCCCCGGCCGCCGGGGCTACACCTTC. Amino acids: CASRFPGRRGYTF.

V gene TRBV7-2 combines with J gene TRBJ1-2; 9 bases are shared with TRBD1. Germline-derived CDR1 and CDR2 are SGHTA and FQGNSA. The CDR3 loop spans 15 amino acids. The trim removed 5 bases at V and 2 bases at J, leaving 6 bases unmatched. CDR3 sequence reads: CASSRDRESNYGYTF. In DNA, the CDR3 is TGTGCCAGCAGCCGGGACAGGGAGTCGAACTATGGCTACACCTTC.

This clonotype was seen more than once but under ten times. The rearrangement links TRBV5-1 to TRBJ2-3; D might be TRBD2 (6 bases). The CDR3 is made up of 15 amino acids. V was shortened by 0 bases and J by 4 bases, with 12 bases between the two germline ends. The germline V gene has CDR1 SGHRS and CDR2 YFSETQ. CDR3 region: CASSLGGSGPDTQYF. CDR3 coding DNA: TGCGCCAGCAGCTTGGGGGGCAGCGGGCCAGATACGCAGTATTTT.

This clonotype was found many times. The rearrangement links TRBV7-9 to TRBJ2-6; a weak D match, TRBD1 (6 bases). The CDR3 has 18 residues. The germline gives CDR1 SEHNR, CDR2 FQNEAQ (reference sequence). Trimming pared 5 bases from V and 0 bases from J, leaving 17 bases between. Here the CDR3 DNA reads TGTGCCAGCAGCCAGAGACAGGTCCTCTACTCTGGGGCCAACGTCCTGACTTTC. Its protein is CASSQRQVLYSGANVLTF.

The table lists this clonotype with a few counts. The J gene is TRBJ2-4, the V gene TRBV5-5; maybe TRBD2 (6 bases). The V gene's germline CDR1 is SGHKS and CDR2 YYEKEE (reference sequence). V gave up 0 bases and J gave up 0 bases, with 13 bases separating them. The CDR3 consists of 17 residues. CDR3 in DNA: TGTGCCAGCAGCTTGGTTGGGGACTCTTTAGCCAAAAACATTCAGTACTTC. This encodes CASSLVGDSLAKNIQYF.

The chain couples TRBV19 to TRBJ1-1, with 7 positions matching TRBD1. The CDR3 sequence is 13 residues long. Trimming cost V 7 bases and J 6 bases; bases outside gene matches: 8. Germline values: CDR1 LNHDA, CDR2 SQIVND (reference sequence). The CDR3 here is CASTDREFSEAFF. The CDR3 DNA is TGTGCCAGTACAGACAGGGAGTTCTCTGAAGCTTTCTTT.

As for this clonotype: No DNA is shown, since the ends of the CDR3 on it are uncertain; the CDR3 is the one TCRdb lists. The chain recombines TRBV7-9 with TRBJ2-7; TRBD1, as called in the table, went unchecked against the DNA. The CDR3 totals 15 residues, both ends included. Germline CDR1 reads SEHNR; CDR2 reads FQNEAQ (reference sequence). CDR3 residues: CASILGGDRDYEQYF.

This clonotype was found a few times. V gene TRBV29-1 combines with J gene TRBJ2-1; 7 bases are shared with TRBD1. There are 16 residues in the CDR3. The germline CDR1 and CDR2 sequences are SQVTM and ANQGSEA. J lost 4 bases, V lost 0 bases, and 9 bases had no gene match. CDR3 residues: CSVEDLTTGLYNEQFF. In DNA form, the CDR3 reads TGCAGCGTTGAAGATCTGACGACAGGGCTTTACAATGAGCAGTTCTTC.

The CDR3 sequence is CASSVNIAAETQYF. CDR3 coding DNA: TGTGCCAGCAGCGTAAACATAGCGGCAGAGACCCAGTACTTC. The genes are TRBV3-1 and TRBJ2-5; D might be TRBD2 (6 bases). Germline CDR1 and CDR2: LGHDT and YNNKEL (reference sequence). This CDR3 spans 14 amino acids. Between the trimmed V and J ends, which lost 5 bases and 4 bases, there was a span of 14 bases.

The chain has TRBV7-8 and TRBJ2-7; D not certain. Trimming stripped 5 bases from V and 7 bases from J, with 15 bases between. CDR1 is SGHVS, CDR2 FQNEAQ, per germline. The CDR3 length is 13 residues. CDR3: CASSPGPTREQYF. CDR3 sequence (DNA): TGTGCCAGCAGCCCCGGGCCCACGAGAGAGCAGTACTTC.

This sequence joins TRBV6-1 and TRBJ2-7; TRBD2 might be the D (5 bases). V was clipped by 1 base and J by 4 bases, with 14 bases between them. There are 15 residues in the CDR3. Looked up from germline, CDR1 is MNHNS and CDR2 is SASEGT. The CDR3 coding sequence is TGTGCCAGCAGTGAAGAAAGGAGCGGCGGGTACGAGCAGTACTTC. Translation: CASSEERSGGYEQYF.

The sample holds a few counts of this clonotype. The CDR3 DNA sequence: TGCGCCAGCAGCCCGGATTTGGGAGAGAATGAGCAGTTCTTC. Translated: CASSPDLGENEQFF. The chain employs TRBV5-1 and TRBJ2-1, with D possibly matching TRBD2 (5 bases). Germline V gene sequence: CDR1 SGHRS, CDR2 YFSETQ. The CDR3 has 14 residues. Trimming took 4 bases from V and 7 from J, leaving 15 bases between them.

This chain joins TRBV30 and TRBJ2-2; D may be TRBD1 or TRBD2 (5 bases each). Trimming stripped 3 bases from V and 6 bases from J, with 11 bases between. CDR3 length: 13 residues. Germline values: CDR1 GTSNPN, CDR2 SVGIG (reference sequence). CDR3 nucleotide sequence: TGTGCCTGGAGGGTGTGGGGACCCGGGGAGCTGTTTTTT. Translation gives CAWRVWGPGELFF. The variable domain in full, with the rest retrieved from reference TRBV30 and TRBJ2-2, is SQTIHQWPATLVQPVGSPLSLECTVEGTSNPNLYWYRQAAGRGLQLLFYSVGIGQISSEVPQNLSASRPQDRQFILSSKKLLLSDSGFYLCAWRVWGPGELFFGEGSRLTVL.

This clonotype was found many times. The gene calls are TRBV18 and TRBJ2-3; D might be TRBD1 (6 bases). With 4 bases removed from V and 1 base from J, the gap between germline ends came to 9 bases. There are 14 residues in the CDR3. Germline lookup yields CDR1 KGHSH and CDR2 LQKENI. CDR3 bases: TGTGCCAGCTCACTCCGACAGGGCACAGATACGCAGTATTTT. Translated, it gives CASSLRQGTDTQYF.

The rearrangement links TRBV4-3 to TRBJ1-2; possible D gene TRBD1, 5 bases. The V gene lost 0 bases and the J gene lost 4 bases, with 12 bases spanning the gap. Per germline, CDR1 LGHNA and CDR2 YSLEER. The CDR3 spans 15 residues. The DNA of the CDR3 is TGCGCCAGCAGCCAAGATCTGCAGGGATCCTATGGCTACACCTTC. Translated, it gives CASSQDLQGSYGYTF.

This clonotype was counted a few times. Here the CDR3 reads CASSLVRQPSYEQYF. As DNA, the CDR3 is TGTGCCAGCAGCTTAGTTAGACAGCCTTCCTACGAGCAGTACTTC. The chain has TRBV7-2 and TRBJ2-7; tentatively, D is TRBD1 (5 bases). Germline-derived CDR1 and CDR2 are SGHTA and FQGNSA. Trimming removed 1 base at V and 1 base at J, with 11 bases between. The CDR3 covers 15 residues.

V and J are TRBV2 and TRBJ2-1; D is unresolved. This CDR3 region has 12 residues. Deletions cut 5 bases from V and 10 bases from J, with 12 bases between. Germline CDR1 is SNHLY and CDR2 is FYNNEI. This CDR3 reads CASSPMGWEQFF. The CDR3 DNA follows: TGTGCCAGCAGTCCTATGGGGTGGGAGCAGTTCTTC. The full variable domain, rest sourced from reference TRBV2 and TRBJ2-1, is EPEVTQTPSHQVTQMGQEVILRCVPISNHLYFYWYRQILGQKVEFLVSFYNNEISEKSEIFDDQFSVERPDGSNFTLKIRSTKLEDSAMYFCASSPMGWEQFFGPGTRLTVL.

The chain couples TRBV18 to TRBJ2-5, with 14 positions matching TRBD2. CDR1 and CDR2 (germline): KGHSH, LQKENI. The CDR3 runs 18 residues. The V gene end was trimmed by 3 bases and the J gene end by 0 bases; junction bases not matched to a gene: 6. As DNA, the CDR3 is TGTGCCAGCTCACCGGGACTAGCGGGAGTAATGTACCAAGAGACCCAGTACTTC. Its protein is CASSPGLAGVMYQETQYF.

The chain links TRBV7-9 to TRBJ2-5, with 11 positions matching TRBD2. Trimming at V came to 5 bases and at J to 1 base, leaving 9 bases not matched to a gene. Germline V CDR1 and CDR2: SEHNR, FQNEAQ (reference sequence). The CDR3 runs to 17 residues. CDR3: CASSPPGLADGQETQYF. The CDR3 bases are TGTGCCAGCAGCCCCCCGGGACTAGCGGACGGCCAAGAGACCCAGTACTTC.